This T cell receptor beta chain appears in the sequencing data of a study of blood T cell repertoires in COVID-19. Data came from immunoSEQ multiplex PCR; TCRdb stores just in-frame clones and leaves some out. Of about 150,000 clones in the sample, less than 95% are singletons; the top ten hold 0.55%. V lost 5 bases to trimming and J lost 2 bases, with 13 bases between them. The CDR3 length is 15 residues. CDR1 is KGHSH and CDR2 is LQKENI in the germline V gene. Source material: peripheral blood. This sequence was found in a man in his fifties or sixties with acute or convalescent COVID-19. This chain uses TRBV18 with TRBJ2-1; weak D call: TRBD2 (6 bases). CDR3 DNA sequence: TGTGCCAGCTCAGACTGGAGCGGGCCCTACAATGAGCAGTTCTTC. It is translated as CASSDWSGPYNEQFF.